Each of the 26 T cell receptor beta chains below was sequenced from the same sample in a study of T-cell memory formation after mild COVID-19 (dated by TCRdb to about 2021). Library creation used 5' RACE. Sequencing was performed on an Illumina NovaSeq 6000. Through fastp at Q25 and MiXCR, TCRdb rebuilt clones from the public reads, retaining in-frame beta chains. Under each unique CDR3 protein, matching rows form one entry showing the most common genes and DNA. The sample records about 270,000 distinct CDR3 sequences, about a sixth of which are singletons. The ten largest account for roughly 23% of the sample. Sequencing used PBMCs or a T cell subset sorted from them (not recorded which). The receptors shown here come from a man aged 18 to 35 who had mild COVID-19 (a few samples of this study predate the infection). The sample titles of this study are shuffled in the database, so cell type and time point are left out; the donor was told from shared clones.

This clonotype turned up a few times. V gene TRBV7-9 combines with J gene TRBJ1-2; no reliable D call. CDR3 length: 11 residues. Per the germline V gene, CDR1 is SEHNR and CDR2 is FQNEAQ (reference sequence). The ends were cut back, 5 bases at V and 3 bases at J, with 4 bases in the middle. CDR3 sequence reads: CASSPYYGYTF. The CDR3 nucleotides read TGTGCCAGCAGCCCATACTATGGCTACACCTTC.

V and J are TRBV18 and TRBJ2-7, with D perhaps matching TRBD2 (7 bases). This CDR3 contains 15 residues. Germline V gene sequence: CDR1 KGHSH, CDR2 LQKENI. V dropped 3 bases and J dropped 3 bases, with 15 bases sitting between them. CDR3 in DNA: TGTGCCAGCTCACCCCCGGGGGGCGGCGGCTACGAGCAGTACTTC. It specifies CASSPPGGGGYEQYF.

The V call is TRBV20-1, the J call TRBJ1-5, with TRBD1 as a possible D gene (6 bases). The V gene lost 5 bases and the J gene lost 2 bases, with 13 bases spanning the gap. Germline CDR1 is DFQATT and CDR2 is SNEGSKA (reference sequence). The CDR3 runs 14 residues. In DNA form, the CDR3 reads TGCAGTGCTCTCCGGGACACCGGCAATCAGCCCCAGCATTTT. Protein: CSALRDTGNQPQHF.

This sequence joins TRBV4-3 and TRBJ1-6, with a possible D match to TRBD1 (6 bases). Germline loops: CDR1 LGHNA, CDR2 YSLEER. The ends were cut back, 3 bases at V and 4 bases at J, with 13 bases in the middle. The CDR3 runs to 16 residues. The CDR3 sequence: CASSQRGGDYNSPLHF. The CDR3 DNA reads as TGCGCCAGCAGCCAGCGAGGGGGGGATTATAATTCACCCCTCCACTTT.

The table lists this clonotype with a few counts. The chain couples TRBV5-1 to TRBJ2-7; D is possibly TRBD1 (5 bases). V lost 4 bases to trimming and J lost 2 bases, with 10 bases between them. The CDR3 covers 13 residues. Germline V gene lookup returns CDR1 SGHRS and CDR2 YFSETQ. CDR3 nucleotides: TGCGCCAGCAGCGCACAAGGGGCCTACGAGCAGTACTTC. This gives the protein CASSAQGAYEQYF.

The CDR3 sequence is CASRDRSNEQFF. CDR3 in DNA: TGTGCCAGCAGGGACAGGAGCAATGAGCAGTTCTTC. The J gene is TRBJ2-1, the V gene TRBV2; TRBD1 matches at 7 bases. The junction had 2 bases not matched to a gene; V was cut back by 6 bases and J by 6 bases. CDR3 length: 12 residues. CDR1 is SNHLY, CDR2 FYNNEI, per germline.

This clonotype occurred a few times. The chain links TRBV29-1 to TRBJ1-1, with D tentatively TRBD1 (6 bases). The V end was cut by 6 bases, the J end by 3 bases, with 17 bases between. The CDR3 contains 14 residues. CDR1 and CDR2 from the germline V gene are SQVTM and ANQGSEA. CDR3 DNA: TGCAGCGTGGCAGAGGGGGGGGCTTACACTGAAGCTTTCTTT. Translating it yields CSVAEGGAYTEAFF.

This rearrangement joins TRBV28 to TRBJ2-7; tentatively, D is TRBD2 (6 bases). Germline assignment: CDR1 MDHEN and CDR2 SYDVKM. With 6 bases removed from V and 7 bases from J, the gap between germline ends came to 16 bases. There are 13 residues in the CDR3. CDR3 amino acids: CASSLGAGWEQYV. The CDR3, as DNA: TGTGCCAGCAGCCTAGGGGCGGGGTGGGAGCAGTACGTC.

V is TRBV4-3 and J is TRBJ1-1; 7 bases line up with TRBD1. The CDR3 consists of 14 residues. Germline V gene lookup returns CDR1 LGHNA and CDR2 YSLEER. The V gene end was trimmed by 4 bases and the J gene end by 7 bases; junction bases not matched to a gene: 9. CDR3 DNA: TGCGCCAGCAGCCCCCGGGAGGGGGCTTTTGAAGCTTTCTTT. Translation gives CASSPREGAFEAFF.

This clonotype was detected a few times. The chain carries TRBV6-2 or TRBV6-3 and TRBJ2-7; 8 nucleotides align to TRBD2. The CDR3 is 14 amino acids. The germline CDR1 and CDR2 sequences are MNHEY and SVGEGT. Trimming took 5 bases from V and 2 from J; bases not matched to a gene: 5. The CDR3 DNA sequence: TGTGCCAGCAGTAGAGCGGGGGCAACCTACGAGCAGTACTTC. Translated: CASSRAGATYEQYF.

The genes are TRBV5-1 and TRBJ1-2; 9 positions agree with TRBD1. V shed 4 bases and J 3 bases; nucleotides not matched to a gene: 4. The germline CDR1 and CDR2 sequences are SGHRS and YFSETQ. CDR3 length equals 14 residues. Here the CDR3 reads CASSPRTGDYGYTF. The DNA for the CDR3 is TGCGCCAGCAGCCCGCGGACAGGGGACTATGGCTACACCTTC.

This clonotype came up many times. The chain employs TRBV5-1 and TRBJ1-6, with TRBD1 matching 8 bases. The V and J ends lost 0 bases and 9 bases, in that order; junction bases with no gene match: 5. The CDR3 is 15 amino acids. In germline, CDR1 is SGHRS, CDR2 YFSETQ. The CDR3 bases are TGCGCCAGCAGCTTGGAGGTAGACAGGGGTTCACCCCTCCACTTT. This encodes CASSLEVDRGSPLHF.

This chain uses TRBV12-3 or TRBV12-4 with TRBJ2-1; either TRBD1 or TRBD2 may supply D (6 bases each). V lost 4 bases and J lost 5, with 15 bases in between. The CDR3 has 15 residues. In DNA form, the CDR3 reads TGTGCCAGCAGTTGGGGGGCAGGGGTTAACAATGAGCAGTTCTTC. It yields the protein CASSWGAGVNNEQFF.

V usage is TRBV7-3 and J usage is TRBJ2-1, with TRBD2 identical over 12 bases. The V gene end was trimmed by 2 bases and the J gene end by 2 bases; junction bases not matched to a gene: 7. The germline V gene has CDR1 SGHTA and CDR2 FQGTGA. The CDR3 length is 18 residues. The CDR3 protein is CASSLSSSGGAPYNEQFF. The CDR3 nucleotides are TGTGCCAGCAGCTTATCCTCTAGCGGGGGGGCCCCCTACAATGAGCAGTTCTTC.

The chain couples TRBV15 to TRBJ2-2; no firm D call. Germline CDR1 LNHNV, CDR2 YYDKDF (reference sequence). The CDR3 totals 18 residues. Trimming stripped 0 bases from V and 4 bases from J, with 18 bases between. The CDR3 is CATSRDRWGSRPTGELFF. The CDR3 nucleotides read TGTGCCACCAGCAGAGATAGATGGGGAAGCAGGCCCACCGGGGAGCTGTTTTTT. Full variable domain (rest looked up from reference TRBV15 and TRBJ2-2): DAMVIQNPRYQVTQFGKPVTLSCSQTLNHNVMYWYQQKSSQAPKLLFHYYDKDFNNEADTPDNFQSRRPNTSFCFLDIRSPGLGDTAMYLCATSRDRWGSRPTGELFFGEGSRLTVL.

This clonotype was observed a few times. In DNA, the CDR3 is TGCGCCAGCAGCCAAGGGAGCGGAAAGAATGAGCAGTTCTTC. It codes for CASSQGSGKNEQFF. This rearrangement joins TRBV4-1 to TRBJ2-1; D is possibly TRBD2 (5 bases). Trimming shortened V by 1 base and J by 7 bases, and 11 bases separated the two germline ends. This CDR3 is 14 amino acids long. CDR1 is MGHRA, CDR2 YSYEKL, per germline.

The genes are TRBV10-3 and TRBJ2-3; D assignment may be TRBD1 or TRBD2 (5 bases each). The germline V and J ends were trimmed by 5 bases and 4 bases, with 10 bases remaining between them. The CDR3 sequence is 13 residues long. CDR1 and CDR2 (germline): ENHRY, SYGVKD. The CDR3 loop is CAISPRDPDTQYF. The CDR3 bases are TGTGCCATCAGTCCCCGGGACCCAGATACGCAGTATTTT.

This chain connects TRBV3-1 to TRBJ2-4; D is possibly TRBD1 (5 bases). The germline gives CDR1 LGHDT, CDR2 YNNKEL (reference sequence). The CDR3 totals 12 residues. V was shortened by 1 base and J by 13 bases, with 11 bases between the two germline ends. The CDR3: CASSQGGVLQYF. The CDR3 DNA sequence: TGTGCCAGCAGCCAAGGGGGCGTCTTACAGTACTTC.

The rearrangement uses TRBV9 and TRBJ2-3; the D is unclear. V lost 4 bases and J lost 3, with 6 bases in between. Per the germline V gene, CDR1 is SGDLS and CDR2 is YYNGEE. The CDR3 loop spans 12 amino acids. The CDR3 loop is CASSTRTDTQYF. The CDR3, as DNA: TGTGCCAGCAGCACTCGAACAGATACGCAGTATTTT.

In its sample, this clonotype was seen a few times. The J gene is TRBJ2-1, the V gene TRBV6-5; 12 positions match TRBD2. This CDR3 contains 15 residues. J was trimmed by 5 bases and V by 6 bases; bases with no gene match: 5. Looked up from germline, CDR1 is MNHEY and CDR2 is SVGAGI. The CDR3 bases are TGTGCCAGCAGGATGGGGACTAGCGGGCACAATGAGCAGTTCTTC. Amino acid sequence: CASRMGTSGHNEQFF.

The chain joins TRBV5-1 to TRBJ2-7; no definite D call. From germline, CDR1 is SGHRS and CDR2 YFSETQ. Trimming took off 0 bases at V and 3 bases at J, with 10 bases between the two ends. The CDR3 runs 14 residues. The CDR3 nucleotides read TGCGCCAGCAGCTTGGAAGGTGTGAACTACGAGCAGTACTTC. Protein: CASSLEGVNYEQYF.

This clonotype was counted only a few times. The V gene is TRBV6-1, the J gene TRBJ2-7; D remains unclear. V gave up 7 bases and J gave up 2 bases, with 12 bases separating them. Germline V gene sequence: CDR1 MNHNS, CDR2 SASEGT. The CDR3 totals 13 residues. CDR3 DNA sequence: TGTGCCAGCAACCCGTCCGCCGCCTACGAGCAGTACTTC. Encoded protein: CASNPSAAYEQYF.

This clonotype was observed a handful of times. The chain carries TRBV7-9 and TRBJ2-2; possibly TRBD2 for D (6 bases). Germline-derived CDR1 and CDR2 are SEHNR and FQNEAQ (reference sequence). The CDR3 runs 14 residues. Deletions cut 5 bases from V and 9 bases from J, with 16 bases between. The CDR3 nucleotides read TGTGCCAGCAGCCCCGGGACTCGTCACCGGGAGCTGTTTTTT. It specifies CASSPGTRHRELFF.

This clonotype was detected a few times. The chain uses TRBV5-5 and TRBJ2-2; possible D gene TRBD2, 5 bases. The CDR3 runs 12 residues. Germline V lookup: CDR1 SGHKS, CDR2 YYEKEE (reference sequence). Trimming took off 3 bases at V and 7 bases at J, with 7 bases between the two ends. The DNA of the CDR3 is TGTGCCAGCAGCTGGGGAGACGGGGAGCTGTTTTTT. Translating it yields CASSWGDGELFF.

The chain has TRBV25-1 and TRBJ2-5, with no clear D. The length of the CDR3 is 14 residues. Germline loops: CDR1 MGHDK, CDR2 SYGVNS. The V end was cut by 3 bases, the J end by 2 bases, with 10 bases between. The CDR3 protein is CASSDYLGQETQYF. The CDR3 nucleotides read TGTGCCAGCAGTGACTACTTAGGGCAAGAGACCCAGTACTTC. Combining the CDR3 with reference TRBV25-1 and TRBJ2-5 gives the whole variable domain EADIYQTPRYLVIGTGKKITLECSQTMGHDKMYWYQQDPGMELHLIHYSYGVNSTEKGDLSSESTVSRIRTEHFPLTLESARPSHTSQYLCASSDYLGQETQYFGPGTRLLVL.

This clonotype has only a few counts. The chain is built from TRBV11-2 and TRBJ2-7, with D perhaps matching TRBD1 (5 bases). Germline V lookup: CDR1 SGHAT, CDR2 FQNNGV. The CDR3 extends over 14 amino acids. V was pared by 2 bases and J by 2 bases, with 10 bases between. This CDR3 is CASSLWQQAYEQYF. The CDR3 DNA reads as TGTGCCAGCAGCTTATGGCAACAGGCCTACGAGCAGTACTTC.